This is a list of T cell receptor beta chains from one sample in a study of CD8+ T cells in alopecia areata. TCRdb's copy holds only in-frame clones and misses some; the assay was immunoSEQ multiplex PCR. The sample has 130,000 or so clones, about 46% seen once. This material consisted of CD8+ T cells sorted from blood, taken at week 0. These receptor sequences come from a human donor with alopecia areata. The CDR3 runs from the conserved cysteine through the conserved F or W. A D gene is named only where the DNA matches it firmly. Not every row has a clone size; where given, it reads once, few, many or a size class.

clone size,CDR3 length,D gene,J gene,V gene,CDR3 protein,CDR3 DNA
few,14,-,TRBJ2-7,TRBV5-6,CASSLLDSFYEQYF,TGTGCCAGCAGCTTACTGGACAGTTTCTACGAGCAGTACTTC
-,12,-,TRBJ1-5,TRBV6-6,CASSHSNQPQHF,TGTGCCAGCAGCCATAGCAATCAGCCCCAGCATTTT
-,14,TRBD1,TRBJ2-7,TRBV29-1,CSVLGTGISYEQYF,TGCAGCGTCCTTGGGACAGGGATTTCTTACGAGCAGTACTTC
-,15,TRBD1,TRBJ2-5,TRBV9,CASSLGQGGAETQYF,TGTGCCAGCAGCTTGGGACAGGGGGGCGCAGAGACCCAGTACTTC
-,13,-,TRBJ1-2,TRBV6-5,CASSSLEWYGYTF,TGTGCCAGCAGCTCCCTAGAGTGGTATGGCTACACCTTC
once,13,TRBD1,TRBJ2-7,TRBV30,CAWSTGQGLEQYF,TGTGCCTGGAGTACCGGACAGGGGCTCGAGCAGTACTTC
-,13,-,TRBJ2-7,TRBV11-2,CASSGALRHEQYF,TGTGCCAGCAGCGGCGCGCTAAGGCACGAGCAGTACTTC
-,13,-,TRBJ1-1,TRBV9,CASSVGGDTEAFF,TGTGCCAGCAGCGTAGGGGGAGACACTGAAGCTTTCTTT
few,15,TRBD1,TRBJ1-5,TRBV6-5,CASSPGGQGNQPQHF,TGTGCCAGCAGTCCCGGGGGACAGGGCAATCAGCCCCAGCATTTT
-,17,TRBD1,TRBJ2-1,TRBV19,CASSAYRDRDPYNEQFF,TGTGCCAGTAGTGCGTACCGGGACAGGGACCCCTACAATGAGCAGTTCTTC
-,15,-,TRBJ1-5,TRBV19,CASSIQDKSNQPQHF,TGTGCCAGTAGTATCCAGGACAAAAGCAATCAGCCCCAGCATTTT
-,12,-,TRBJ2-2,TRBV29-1,CSAIDGAGELFF,TGCAGCGCCATTGACGGGGCCGGGGAGCTGTTTTTT
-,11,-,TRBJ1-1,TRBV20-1,CSGIVYTEAFF,TGCAGTGGGATAGTCTACACTGAAGCTTTCTTT
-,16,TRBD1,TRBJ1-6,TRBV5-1,CASSPGDSILDAPLHF,TGCGCCAGCAGCCCGGGGGACAGTATTTTGGACGCACCCCTCCACTTT
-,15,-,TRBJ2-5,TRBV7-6,CASSLGGGLVETQYF,TGTGCCAGCAGCTTAGGTGGGGGTCTGGTTGAGACCCAGTACTTC
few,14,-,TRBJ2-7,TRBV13,CASSLALRAYEQYF,TGTGCCAGCAGCTTAGCCCTCAGAGCCTACGAGCAGTACTTC
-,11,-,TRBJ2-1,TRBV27,CASLAGNEQFF,TGTGCCAGCCTCGCCGGGAATGAGCAGTTCTTC
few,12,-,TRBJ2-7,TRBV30,CAWSWAVHEQYF,TGTGCCTGGAGTTGGGCGGTCCACGAGCAGTACTTC
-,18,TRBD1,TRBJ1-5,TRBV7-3,CASSHAGTGVGGNQPQHF,TGTGCCAGCAGTCACGCCGGGACAGGGGTGGGCGGCAATCAGCCCCAGCATTTT
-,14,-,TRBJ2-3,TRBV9,CASNVVGSTDTQYF,TGTGCCAGCAACGTGGTGGGCAGCACAGATACGCAGTATTTT
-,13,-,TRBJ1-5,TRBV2,CASSPTTPLPQHF,TGTGCCAGCAGCCCAACAACCCCGTTGCCCCAGCATTTT
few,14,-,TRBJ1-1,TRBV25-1,CASSDVRGFTEAFF,TGTGCCAGCAGTGATGTCAGGGGATTCACTGAAGCTTTCTTT
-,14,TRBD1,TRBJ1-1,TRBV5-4,CASSLGDRNTEAFF,TGTGCCAGCAGCTTGGGGGACAGAAACACTGAAGCTTTCTTT
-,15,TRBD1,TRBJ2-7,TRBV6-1,CASSEGTGLNYEQYF,TGTGCCAGCAGTGAAGGGACAGGGCTTAACTACGAGCAGTACTTC
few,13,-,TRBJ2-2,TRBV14,CASSPFATGELFF,TGTGCCAGCAGCCCGTTCGCCACCGGGGAGCTGTTTTTT
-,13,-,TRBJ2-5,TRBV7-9,CASSFRVSETQYF,TGTGCCAGCAGCTTCAGGGTGTCGGAGACCCAGTACTTC
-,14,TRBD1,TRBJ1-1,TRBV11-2,CASSQEGALTEAFF,TGTGCCAGCAGCCAAGAGGGGGCATTAACTGAAGCTTTCTTT
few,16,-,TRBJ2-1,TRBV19,CASMIRGGGTYNEQFF,TGTGCCAGTATGATCAGGGGGGGAGGGACCTACAATGAGCAGTTCTTC
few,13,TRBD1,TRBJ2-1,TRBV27,CASSLGTWGQKFF,TGTGCCAGCAGTTTAGGGACGTGGGGACAGAAGTTCTTC
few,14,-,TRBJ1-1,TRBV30,CAWITRASRPEAFF,TGTGCCTGGATCACCCGTGCTTCGAGGCCTGAAGCTTTCTTT
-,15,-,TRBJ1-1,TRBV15,CATSSRRGGGTEAFF,TGTGCCACCAGCTCCCGGCGGGGGGGAGGCACTGAAGCTTTCTTT
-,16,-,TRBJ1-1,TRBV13,CASSLAPTGTNTEAFF,TGTGCCAGCAGCTTGGCCCCGACAGGCACGAACACTGAAGCTTTCTTT
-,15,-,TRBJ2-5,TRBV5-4,CASSLSLDLGETQYF,TGTGCCAGCAGCTTGAGCCTAGATCTTGGAGAGACCCAGTACTTC
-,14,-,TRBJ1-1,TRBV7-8,CASSKGGPGAEAFF,TGTGCCAGCAGTAAGGGGGGGCCCGGGGCTGAAGCTTTCTTT
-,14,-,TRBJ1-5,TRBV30,CAWTFKGGYQPQHF,TGTGCCTGGACCTTTAAAGGGGGTTATCAGCCCCAGCATTTT
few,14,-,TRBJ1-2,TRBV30,CAWGGTGPLGGYTF,TGTGCCTGGGGAGGTACAGGACCTCTGGGTGGCTACACCTTC
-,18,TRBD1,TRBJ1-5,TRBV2,CASSRGTVVFTSNQPQHF,TGTGCCAGCAGTCGTGGGACAGTTGTTTTTACCAGCAATCAGCCCCAGCATTTT
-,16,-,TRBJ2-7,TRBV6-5,CASSSPSRAVSYEQYF,TGTGCCAGCAGTTCCCCTTCGAGGGCAGTCTCCTACGAGCAGTACTTC
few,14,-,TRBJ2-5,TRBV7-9,CASSSPGNRETQYF,TGTGCCAGCAGCTCCCCAGGGAACCGGGAGACCCAGTACTTC
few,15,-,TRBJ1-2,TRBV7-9,CASSLPWGADYGYTF,TGTGCCAGCAGCCTACCATGGGGGGCGGACTATGGCTACACCTTC
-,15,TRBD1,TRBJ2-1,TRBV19,CASSIVPGQYNEQFF,TGTGCCAGTAGTATAGTCCCGGGACAGTACAATGAGCAGTTCTTC
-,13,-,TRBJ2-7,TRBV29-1,CSVEARESYEQYF,TGCAGCGTTGAGGCCCGGGAATCCTACGAGCAGTACTTC
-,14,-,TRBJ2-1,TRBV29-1,CSVEGTSEYNEQFF,TGCAGCGTGGAGGGGACTTCGGAGTACAATGAGCAGTTCTTC
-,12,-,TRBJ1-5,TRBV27,CASSHFNQPQHF,TGTGCCAGCAGTCATTTCAATCAGCCCCAGCATTTT
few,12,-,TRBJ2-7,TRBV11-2,CASSPTNHEQYF,TGTGCCAGCAGCCCTACCAATCACGAGCAGTACTTC
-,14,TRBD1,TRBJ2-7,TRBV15,CATRKTGTGDEQYF,TGTGCCACCAGGAAAACCGGGACAGGGGACGAGCAGTACTTC
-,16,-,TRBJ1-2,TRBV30,CAWSTTGFDGAHGYTF,TGTGCCTGGAGTACCACTGGGTTCGACGGGGCACATGGCTACACCTTC
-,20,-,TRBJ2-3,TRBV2,CASRPVGAVPFGTKLDTQYF,TGTGCCAGCAGACCTGTGGGTGCTGTCCCGTTTGGAACAAAGTTGGATACGCAGTATTTT
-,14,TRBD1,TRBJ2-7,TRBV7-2,CASSLGGGGNEQYF,TGTGCCAGCAGCTTAGGAGGGGGCGGAAACGAGCAGTACTTC